These 9 T cell receptor beta chains came from one sample sequenced in a study of T cell clusters in autoimmune cytopenias. TRB rearrangements were amplified by touch-down multiplex PCR with mixed TRB-A/B primers. TCRdb re-called the multiplex PCR reads; one entry per CDR3 protein, DNA not given. The sample table includes about 5,000 distinct CDR3 sequences. Roughly 38,000 genome equivalents of blood DNA were amplified for TRB. Material for sequencing was peripheral blood. The source is a human donor with an autoimmune cytopenia or autoimmune hepatitis (not recorded which).

V gene TRBV19 combines with J gene TRBJ2-7. Per the germline V gene, CDR1 is LNHDA and CDR2 is SQIVND (reference sequence). This CDR3 comprises 15 residues. CDR3 residues: CASSIAPQGPYEQYF.

This clonotype is called medium-sized based on its frequency. The V and J genes are TRBV30 and TRBJ1-6. Germline loops: CDR1 GTSNPN, CDR2 SVGIG (reference sequence). The CDR3 is 15 amino acids. CDR3 region: CAWSQGGSYNSPLHF.

This chain joins TRBV6-6 and TRBJ1-2; the D gene TCRdb calls, TRBD1, cannot be checked with no DNA. Germline lookup yields CDR1 MNHNY and CDR2 SVGAGI (reference sequence). This CDR3 spans 15 amino acids. The CDR3 spells CASRPGHTTNYGYTF.

The chain joins TRBV5-6 to TRBJ1-3; TCRdb's D call of TRBD1 is untestable without DNA. This CDR3 contains 17 residues. CDR1 is SGHDT, CDR2 YYEEEE, per germline. The CDR3 is CASSFPGTGAAGNTIYF.

The chain links TRBV6-5 to TRBJ2-7; checking the TCRdb D call of TRBD1 is not possible without DNA. Germline lookup yields CDR1 MNHEY and CDR2 SVGAGI. There are 15 residues in the CDR3. CDR3 protein: CASSYDGTLTYEQYF.

This rearrangement joins TRBV5-1 to TRBJ2-5; TCRdb outputs TRBD1, but without DNA this stays unchecked. Germline CDR1 is SGHRS and CDR2 is YFSETQ. The CDR3 consists of 14 residues. The CDR3 is CASSLLSGGETQYF.

CDR3 loop: CASSFGPNSYEQYF. V gene TRBV5-5 combines with J gene TRBJ2-7. CDR1 and CDR2 from the germline V gene are SGHKS and YYEKEE (reference sequence). CDR3 length: 14 amino acids.

This clonotype counts as medium-sized by frequency. This CDR3 reads CASSYSRLVGEQFF. This rearrangement joins TRBV6-5 to TRBJ2-1. There are 14 residues in the CDR3. Germline loops: CDR1 MNHEY, CDR2 SVGAGI.

The CDR3 sequence: CASSLAGINEQYF. The rearrangement joins TRBV5-4 to TRBJ2-7; as DNA is missing, the TRBD1 call by TCRdb cannot be tested. Germline V gene sequence: CDR1 SGHNT, CDR2 YYREEE (reference sequence). The CDR3 runs to 13 residues.